The 17 T cell receptor beta chains listed next were all sequenced from one sample in a study of OX40 agonist ivuxolimab in advanced cancers. Clones were read by immunoSEQ multiplex PCR, and TCRdb kept only the in-frame ones, dropping some. The repertoire holds about 62,000 clones, with about four fifths as singletons. Sequenced material: CD4+ or CD8+ T cells sorted from blood, taken in a trial of the OX40 agonist ivuxolimab. These receptors were obtained from an adult with an advanced solid tumor such as melanoma, head and neck, liver or kidney cancer.

The chain uses TRBV11-2 and TRBJ1-1, with TRBD1 as a possible D gene (5 bases). The CDR3 length is 15 residues. Trimming cost V 1 base and J 1 base, with 10 bases left between them. Germline loops: CDR1 SGHAT, CDR2 FQNNGV. The CDR3 bases are TGTGCCAGCAGCTTAGCGTCACAGGCGAACACTGAAGCTTTCTTT. This encodes CASSLASQANTEAFF. Supplemented by reference TRBV11-2 and TRBJ1-1, the full variable domain reads EAGVAQSPRYKIIEKRQSVAFWCNPISGHATLYWYQQILGQGPKLLIQFQNNGVVDDSQLPKDRFSAERLKGVDSTLKIQPAKLEDSAVYLCASSLASQANTEAFFGQGTRLTVV.

The V call is TRBV7-2, the J call TRBJ2-7; D is perhaps TRBD1 (5 bases). The germline V gene has CDR1 SGHTA and CDR2 FQGNSA. The CDR3 contains 11 residues. V shed 6 bases and J shed 3 bases, with 6 bases lying between them. This CDR3 reads CASRDSYEQYF. DNA for the CDR3: TGTGCCAGCAGAGACAGCTACGAGCAGTACTTC. The full variable domain, completed using reference TRBV7-2 and TRBJ2-7, is GAGVSQSPSNKVTEKGKDVELRCDPISGHTALYWYRQSLGQGLEFLIYFQGNSAPDKSGLPSDRFSAERTGGSVSTLTIQRTQQEDSAVYLCASRDSYEQYFGPGTRLTVT.

Notes on this clone: The sample carries other DNA sequences with the same CDR3. V and J are TRBV9 and TRBJ2-2, with D uncertain. The V gene lost 0 bases and the J gene lost 2 bases, with 5 bases spanning the gap. Germline CDR1 reads SGDLS; CDR2 reads YYNGEE. CDR3 length: 14 amino acids. DNA of the CDR3: TGTGCCAGCAGCGTAGGCGGAAACACCGGGGAGCTGTTTTTT. As protein: CASSVGGNTGELFF.

The CDR3 DNA reads as TGTGCCAGCACCGCTGGAGGTAGAGGCTACACCTTC. It is translated as CASTAGGRGYTF. The rearrangement links TRBV28 to TRBJ1-2; D is unresolved. This CDR3 is built from 12 residues. Germline lookup yields CDR1 MDHEN and CDR2 SYDVKM. V lost 7 bases to trimming and J lost 8 bases, with 14 bases between them.

A single count supports this clone. This chain connects TRBV28 to TRBJ2-3; possible D gene TRBD1, 5 bases. The length of the CDR3 is 14 residues. Germline values: CDR1 MDHEN, CDR2 SYDVKM. V was shortened by 10 bases and J by 2 bases, with 16 bases between the two germline ends. The CDR3 DNA reads TGTGCCATTAAAGAGCAGGGTGCCACAGATACGCAGTATTTT. It translates to CAIKEQGATDTQYF. The entire variable domain, with the rest obtained from reference TRBV28 and TRBJ2-3, is as follows: DVKVTQSSRYLVKRTGEKVFLECVQDMDHENMFWYRQDPGLGLRLIYFSYDVKMKEKGDIPEGYSVSREKKERFSLILESASTNQTSMYLCAIKEQGATDTQYFGPGTRLTVL.

CDR3 protein: CASSPDRGRARSSTDTQYF. CDR3 nucleotide sequence: TGTGCCAGCTCACCGGACCGTGGGAGGGCCCGATCTAGCACAGATACGCAGTATTTT. The genes are TRBV18 and TRBJ2-3; 7 bases match TRBD2. The CDR3 contains 19 residues. Per the germline V gene, CDR1 is KGHSH and CDR2 is LQKENI. Losses at the gene ends were 3 bases for V and 0 bases for J; bases not matched to a gene: 15.

The V and J genes are TRBV7-2 and TRBJ1-3; D unclear. Germline values: CDR1 SGHTA, CDR2 FQGNSA. CDR3 length equals 16 residues. V lost 1 base to trimming and J lost 0 bases, with 10 bases between them. CDR3 DNA: TGTGCCAGCAGCTTAGAGCGGGTCCCCTCTGGAAACACCATATATTTT. Amino acids: CASSLERVPSGNTIYF. Drawing the rest from reference TRBV7-2 and TRBJ1-3, the complete variable domain is GAGVSQSPSNKVTEKGKDVELRCDPISGHTALYWYRQSLGQGLEFLIYFQGNSAPDKSGLPSDRFSAERTGGSVSTLTIQRTQQEDSAVYLCASSLERVPSGNTIYFGEGSWLTVV.

The chain recombines TRBV19 with TRBJ2-7; D is unclear. Trimming cost V 1 base and J 2 bases, with 6 bases left between them. This CDR3 has 13 amino acids. The germline V gene encodes CDR1 LNHDA and CDR2 SQIVND (reference sequence). CDR3 nucleotide sequence: TGTGCCAGTAGTATAGGCACAACCTACGAGCAGTACTTC. It yields the protein CASSIGTTYEQYF.

J is TRBJ1-2 and V is TRBV5-1, with D perhaps matching TRBD1 (6 bases). The V end lost 4 bases, the J end lost 3 bases, and 13 bases lay between the germline ends. The CDR3 has 14 residues. The germline CDR1 and CDR2 sequences are SGHRS and YFSETQ. CDR3 coding DNA: TGCGCCAGCAGCGGGGCCCCAGGGGACTATGGCTACACCTTC. This translates into CASSGAPGDYGYTF.

CDR3 coding DNA: TGTGCCAGCAGCGTAGCTTCCCACAATGAGCAGTTCTTC. This codes for CASSVASHNEQFF. This rearrangement joins TRBV9 to TRBJ2-1; unclear D gene. The V and J ends lost 0 bases and 5 bases respectively, with 6 bases between them. CDR3 length equals 13 residues. Germline V CDR1 and CDR2: SGDLS, YYNGEE.

This rearrangement joins TRBV5-8 to TRBJ1-1; 9 bases map to TRBD1. The CDR3 loop spans 14 amino acids. The trim removed 4 bases at V and 9 bases at J, leaving 10 bases unmatched. The germline CDR1 and CDR2 sequences are SGHTS and YDEGEE. CDR3 sequence: CASSLGWDREKAFF. The CDR3 region has the DNA TGTGCCAGCAGCCTTGGGTGGGACAGGGAGAAAGCTTTCTTT.

The CDR3 loop is CAWSDLAGLSYEQYF. The CDR3 bases are TGTGCCTGGAGTGACCTAGCGGGCCTCTCCTACGAGCAGTACTTC. The chain links TRBV30 to TRBJ2-7; 8 nucleotides align to TRBD2. With V trimmed by 1 base and J by 0 bases, 5 bases remained unmatched. The CDR3 totals 15 residues. Looked up from germline, CDR1 is GTSNPN and CDR2 is SVGIG (reference sequence).

The chain joins TRBV5-4 to TRBJ2-5; D is undetermined. The DNA end is a closer match to TRBJ2-7, so the J assignment may be wrong. Germline loops: CDR1 SGHNT, CDR2 YYREEE (reference sequence). The CDR3 sequence is 16 residues long. The CDR3 protein is CASSLALGVNPYEQYF. The CDR3 nucleotides are TGTGCCAGCAGCTTGGCCTTGGGCGTCAATCCGTACGAGCAGTACTTC.

This clone was observed a single time. The chain recombines TRBV5-1 with TRBJ2-5, with 8 nucleotides matching TRBD2. The end of the DNA fits TRBJ2-7 better, so the J call may be wrong. CDR1 and CDR2 (germline): SGHRS, YFSETQ. The CDR3 sequence is 16 residues long. Here the CDR3 reads CASSRTAGGGSYEQYF. In nucleotides, the CDR3 is TGCGCCAGCAGCCGGACGGCGGGGGGCGGGTCCTACGAGCAGTACTTC.

The V call is TRBV6-5, the J call TRBJ2-7; 10 bases are shared with TRBD1. The junction had 6 bases not matched to a gene; V was cut back by 5 bases and J by 2 bases. This CDR3 region has 15 residues. Germline loops: CDR1 MNHEY, CDR2 SVGAGI. The CDR3 region has the DNA TGTGCCAGCAGTCCGGACAGGGGGACGACCTACGAGCAGTACTTC. It codes for CASSPDRGTTYEQYF.

V is TRBV19 and J is TRBJ2-2, with TRBD2 identical over 7 bases. The CDR3 sequence is 14 residues long. CDR1 and CDR2 (germline): LNHDA, SQIVND (reference sequence). Trimming cost V 5 bases and J 6 bases; bases outside gene matches: 6. The CDR3 loop is CASSLGEGPGELFF. The DNA of the CDR3 is TGTGCCAGTAGTCTGGGGGAGGGGCCCGGGGAGCTGTTTTTT. Combining the CDR3 with reference TRBV19 and TRBJ2-2 gives the whole variable domain DGGITQSPKYLFRKEGQNVTLSCEQNLNHDAMYWYRQDPGQGLRLIYYSQIVNDFQKGDIAEGYSVSREKKESFPLTVTSAQKNPTAFYLCASSLGEGPGELFFGEGSRLTVL.

V usage is TRBV7-9 and J usage is TRBJ1-2; D call uncertain. The CDR3 totals 17 residues. Germline values: CDR1 SEHNR, CDR2 FQNEAQ (reference sequence). Between the trimmed V and J ends, which lost 5 bases and 6 bases, there was a span of 25 bases. DNA for the CDR3: TGTGCCAGCAGCGCCGAAGACTTTCCGGTAACCGGGGATGGCTACACCTTC. Encoded protein: CASSAEDFPVTGDGYTF.